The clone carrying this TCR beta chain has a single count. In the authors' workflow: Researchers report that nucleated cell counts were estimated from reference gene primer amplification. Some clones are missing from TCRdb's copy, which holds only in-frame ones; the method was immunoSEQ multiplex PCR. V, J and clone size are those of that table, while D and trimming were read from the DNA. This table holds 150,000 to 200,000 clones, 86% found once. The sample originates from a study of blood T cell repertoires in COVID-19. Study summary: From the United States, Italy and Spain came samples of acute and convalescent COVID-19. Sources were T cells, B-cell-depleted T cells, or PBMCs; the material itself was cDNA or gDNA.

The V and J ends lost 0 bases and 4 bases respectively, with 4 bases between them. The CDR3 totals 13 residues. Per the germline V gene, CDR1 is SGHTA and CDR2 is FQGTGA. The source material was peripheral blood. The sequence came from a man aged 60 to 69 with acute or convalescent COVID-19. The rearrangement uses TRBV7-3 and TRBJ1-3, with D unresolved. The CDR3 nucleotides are TGTGCCAGCAGCTTAACCCCGGGAAACACCATATATTTT. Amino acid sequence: CASSLTPGNTIYF.